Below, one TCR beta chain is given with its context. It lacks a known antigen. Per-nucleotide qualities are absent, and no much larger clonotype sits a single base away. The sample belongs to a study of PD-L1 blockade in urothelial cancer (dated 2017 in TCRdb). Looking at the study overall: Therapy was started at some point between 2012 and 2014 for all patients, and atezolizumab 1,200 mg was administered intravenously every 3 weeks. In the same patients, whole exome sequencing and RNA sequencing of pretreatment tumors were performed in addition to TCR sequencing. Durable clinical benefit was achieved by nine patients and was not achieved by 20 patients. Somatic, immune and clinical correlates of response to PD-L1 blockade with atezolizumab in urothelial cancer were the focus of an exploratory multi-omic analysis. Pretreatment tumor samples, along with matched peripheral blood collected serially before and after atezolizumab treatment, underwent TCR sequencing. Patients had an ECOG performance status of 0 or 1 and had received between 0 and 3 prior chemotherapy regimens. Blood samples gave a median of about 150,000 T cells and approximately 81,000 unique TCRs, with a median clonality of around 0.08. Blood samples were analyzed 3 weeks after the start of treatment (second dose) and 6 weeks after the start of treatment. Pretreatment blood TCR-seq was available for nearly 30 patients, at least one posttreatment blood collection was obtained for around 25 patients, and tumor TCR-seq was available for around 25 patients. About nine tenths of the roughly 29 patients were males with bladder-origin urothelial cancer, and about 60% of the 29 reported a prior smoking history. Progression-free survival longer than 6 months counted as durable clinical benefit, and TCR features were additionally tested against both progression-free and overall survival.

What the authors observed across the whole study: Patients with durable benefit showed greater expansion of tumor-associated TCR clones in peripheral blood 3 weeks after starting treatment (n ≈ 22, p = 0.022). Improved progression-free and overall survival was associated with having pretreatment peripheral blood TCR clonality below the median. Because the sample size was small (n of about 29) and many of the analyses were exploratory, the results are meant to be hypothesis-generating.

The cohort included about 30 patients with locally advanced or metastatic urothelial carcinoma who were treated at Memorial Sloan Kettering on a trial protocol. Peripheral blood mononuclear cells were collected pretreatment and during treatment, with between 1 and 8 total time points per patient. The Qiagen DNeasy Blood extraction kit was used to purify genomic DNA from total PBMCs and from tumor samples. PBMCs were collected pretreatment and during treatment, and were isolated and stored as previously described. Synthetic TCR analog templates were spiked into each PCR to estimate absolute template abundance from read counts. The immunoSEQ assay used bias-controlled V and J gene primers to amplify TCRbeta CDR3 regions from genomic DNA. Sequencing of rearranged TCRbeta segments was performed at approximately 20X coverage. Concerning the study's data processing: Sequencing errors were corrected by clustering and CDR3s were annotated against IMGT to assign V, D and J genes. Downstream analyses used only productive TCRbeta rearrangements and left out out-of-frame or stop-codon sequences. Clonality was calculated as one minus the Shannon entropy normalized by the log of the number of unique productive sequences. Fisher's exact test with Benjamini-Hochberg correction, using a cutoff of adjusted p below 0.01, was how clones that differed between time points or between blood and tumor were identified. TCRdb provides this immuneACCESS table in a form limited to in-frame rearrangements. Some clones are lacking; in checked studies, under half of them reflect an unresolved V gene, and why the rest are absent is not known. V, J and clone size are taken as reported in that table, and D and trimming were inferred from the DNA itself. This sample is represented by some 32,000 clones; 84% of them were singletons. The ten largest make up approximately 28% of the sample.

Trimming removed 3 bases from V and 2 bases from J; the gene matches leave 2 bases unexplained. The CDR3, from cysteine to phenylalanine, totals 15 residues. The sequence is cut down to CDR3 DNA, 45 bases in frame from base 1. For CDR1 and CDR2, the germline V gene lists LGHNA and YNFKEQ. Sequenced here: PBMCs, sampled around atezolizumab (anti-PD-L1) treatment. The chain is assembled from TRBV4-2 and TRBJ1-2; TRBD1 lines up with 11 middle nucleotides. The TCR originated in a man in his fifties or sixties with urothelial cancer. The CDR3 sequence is CASSQDRGLNYGYTF. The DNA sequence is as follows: TGTGCCAGCAGCCAGGACAGGGGGCTGAACTATGGCTACACCTTC.